The 21 T cell receptor beta chains below all came from one sample that was sequenced in a study of cytomegalovirus exposure and HLA in healthy donors (dated by TCRdb to 2017 to 2019). Receptors were amplified or captured by the immunoSEQ multiplex PCR assay. The multiplex PCR relied on a mix of 60 forward primers for TCR Vbeta segments and 13 reverse primers for TCR Jbeta segments. The immuneACCESS repertoire file appears here via TCRdb, limited to in-frame rearrangements. These files lack a portion of the clones; in checked studies, under half of the deficit traces to unresolved V genes, and the cause of the others is not known. The sample table holds some 140,000 clones, of which around four fifths were seen once. Of the sample, more than 1.5% is held by the ten largest clones. Sequenced material: PBMCs. The receptors come from a man aged 40-49 years in good health and CMV-seronegative.

This chain links TRBV7-2 with TRBJ2-5; D perhaps matches TRBD1 (6 bases). This CDR3 spans 15 amino acids. The germline V gene encodes CDR1 SGHTA and CDR2 FQGNSA. V was trimmed by 5 bases and J by 2 bases, leaving 15 bases between them. For the CDR3, the DNA is TGTGCCAGCAGCCTTCAGGGGACGATTCAAGAGACCCAGTACTTC. Protein: CASSLQGTIQETQYF.

The rearrangement joins TRBV10-3 to TRBJ2-5; D gene unclear. Trimming took off 4 bases at V and 2 bases at J, with 5 bases between the two ends. In germline, CDR1 is ENHRY, CDR2 SYGVKD. The CDR3 spans 12 residues. DNA of the CDR3: TGTGCCATCAGTGCGAGGCAAGAGACCCAGTACTTC. This translates into CAISARQETQYF.

The V and J genes are TRBV4-1 and TRBJ2-1; 7 bases fit TRBD2. From germline, CDR1 is MGHRA and CDR2 YSYEKL. This CDR3 contains 18 residues. V lost 0 bases and J lost 0; bases outside the gene matches: 8. The CDR3 region has the DNA TGCGCCAGCAGCCAAGATCTGGGGCGGGGGAGCTCCTACAATGAGCAGTTCTTC. It is translated as CASSQDLGRGSSYNEQFF.

The rearrangement uses TRBV15 and TRBJ2-7, with 8 bases fitting TRBD2. CDR3 length: 15 residues. Germline values: CDR1 LNHNV, CDR2 YYDKDF (reference sequence). Trimming removed 1 base from V and 1 base from J; junction bases left unmatched: 3. CDR3 loop: CATSRAAGGSYEQYF. The CDR3 nucleotides are TGTGCCACCAGCAGAGCGGCGGGGGGTTCCTACGAGCAGTACTTC.

In this sample, this clone turned up once. The rearrangement joins TRBV5-4 to TRBJ2-2, with TRBD2 matching 8 bases. The CDR3 is 17 amino acids. V was clipped by 0 bases and J by 4 bases; unmatched bases: 8. The germline CDR1 and CDR2 sequences are SGHNT and YYREEE (reference sequence). The CDR3: CASSLGGAGGVTGELFF. CDR3 sequence (DNA): TGTGCCAGCAGCTTGGGGGGCGCGGGAGGCGTCACCGGGGAGCTGTTTTTT. Full variable domain (missing parts from reference TRBV5-4 and TRBJ2-2): ETGVTQSPTHLIKTRGQQVTLRCSSQSGHNTVSWYQQALGQGPQFIFQYYREEENGRGNFPPRFSGLQFPNYSSELNVNALELDDSALYLCASSLGGAGGVTGELFFGEGSRLTVL.

J is TRBJ1-2 and V is TRBV7-2, with 8 bases identical to TRBD1. V was pared by 2 bases and J by 8 bases, with 7 bases of the junction left unmatched. The CDR3 contains 14 residues. Germline values: CDR1 SGHTA, CDR2 FQGNSA. The CDR3 region has the DNA TGTGCCAGCAGCTTACTCGACAGGGGTTACGGCTACACCTTC. This codes for CASSLLDRGYGYTF.

The V call is TRBV2, the J call TRBJ2-3, with 11 bases aligning to TRBD2. Germline V gives CDR1 SNHLY, CDR2 FYNNEI. The CDR3 extends over 16 amino acids. Germline trimming cut 5 bases from V and 3 bases from J; bases unmatched to any gene: 7. The CDR3 nucleotides read TGTGCCAGCAGTATGATAGCGGGGGGGCCAACAGATACGCAGTATTTT. Its translation: CASSMIAGGPTDTQYF.

The CDR3 is CASSLGLNNEQFF. For the CDR3, the DNA is TGTGCCAGCAGCTTGGGGCTGAACAATGAGCAGTTCTTC. V is TRBV7-3 and J is TRBJ2-1; D perhaps matches TRBD1 (5 bases). V lost 3 bases, J lost 5 bases, and 8 bases lay in between. This CDR3 has 13 amino acids. CDR1 is SGHTA and CDR2 is FQGTGA in the germline V gene.

The gene calls are TRBV7-9 and TRBJ2-7, with TRBD1 matching over 7 bases. V shed 5 bases, J shed 3 bases, and the junction held 7 bases outside the gene matches. The CDR3 has 14 amino acids. From germline, CDR1 is SEHNR and CDR2 FQNEAQ (reference sequence). The CDR3 protein is CASSPINRGYEQYF. The CDR3 nucleotides read TGTGCCAGCAGCCCGATCAACAGGGGCTACGAGCAGTACTTC.

The chain recombines TRBV7-2 with TRBJ2-5, with 9 nucleotides matching TRBD2. Germline assignment: CDR1 SGHTA and CDR2 FQGNSA. The CDR3 has 15 amino acids. V lost 6 bases to trimming and J lost 5 bases; unmatched junction nucleotides: 10. The CDR3 spells CASSQNLAGAETQYF. The CDR3 bases are TGTGCCAGCAGTCAAAACTTAGCGGGAGCTGAGACCCAGTACTTC.

The chain combines TRBV6-5 with TRBJ2-7, with 7 bases that match TRBD1. The ends lost 4 bases at V and 2 bases at J; junction bases unmatched: 11. The CDR3 totals 16 residues. Germline lookup yields CDR1 MNHEY and CDR2 SVGAGI. The CDR3 loop reads CASSFVTGAFAYEQYF. Written as DNA, the CDR3 is TGTGCCAGCAGTTTCGTCACAGGGGCGTTCGCCTACGAGCAGTACTTC.

The V and J genes are TRBV7-3 and TRBJ2-7, with 7 positions matching TRBD2. Germline V lookup: CDR1 SGHTA, CDR2 FQGTGA. This CDR3 has 14 amino acids. The junction had 5 bases not matched to a gene; V was cut back by 1 base and J by 5 bases. The CDR3 nucleotides read TGTGCCAGCAGCTTAAGCGGCGGGAGCGACGAGCAGTACTTC. Its translation is CASSLSGGSDEQYF.

The chain carries TRBV2 and TRBJ1-2; the match to TRBD1 covers 7 bases. Germline V gives CDR1 SNHLY, CDR2 FYNNEI. V lost 7 bases to trimming and J lost 4 bases; unmatched junction nucleotides: 9. CDR3 length: 14 residues. The CDR3 DNA follows: TGTGCCAGCATGAAGGACCGGGACAGCTATGGCTACACCTTC. Encoded protein: CASMKDRDSYGYTF.

This clone was seen a few times. The chain is built from TRBV7-9 and TRBJ2-1; D may be TRBD1 (5 bases). The V gene lost 2 bases and the J gene lost 9 bases, with 11 bases spanning the gap. CDR1 and CDR2 from the germline V gene are SEHNR and FQNEAQ (reference sequence). This CDR3 spans 13 amino acids. The CDR3 loop reads CASSLFGAAEQFF. CDR3 coding DNA: TGTGCCAGCAGCTTATTTGGGGCTGCTGAGCAGTTCTTC.

The chain employs TRBV13 and TRBJ1-2; tentative D call: TRBD1 (5 bases). The CDR3 is 13 amino acids. CDR1 PRHDT and CDR2 FYEKMQ come from the germline V gene (reference sequence). V shed 5 bases and J shed 2 bases, with 9 bases lying between them. CDR3 sequence (DNA): TGTGCCAGCAGCCGGGGGACGAACTATGGCTACACCTTC. Its protein product is CASSRGTNYGYTF.

This chain uses TRBV7-3 with TRBJ2-1; D is undetermined. From germline, CDR1 is SGHTA and CDR2 FQGTGA. V was trimmed by 5 bases and J by 8 bases, leaving 19 bases between them. CDR3 length equals 15 residues. The CDR3 is CASSLRPFADDEQFF. CDR3 DNA sequence: TGTGCCAGCAGCCTAAGGCCATTTGCAGATGATGAGCAGTTCTTC.

The chain uses TRBV4-1 and TRBJ1-2; D is perhaps TRBD1 (6 bases). V was clipped by 3 bases and J by 0 bases, with 17 bases between them. CDR1 is MGHRA and CDR2 is YSYEKL in the germline V gene. This CDR3 spans 17 amino acids. The CDR3 bases are TGCGCCAGCAGCCAGATCCCAGGCGGGGGCTCTAACTATGGCTACACCTTC. Amino acids: CASSQIPGGGSNYGYTF.

The chain combines TRBV4-2 with TRBJ2-5, with a tentative D call TRBD2 (7 bases). Germline CDR1 is LGHNA and CDR2 is YNFKEQ. With 3 bases removed from V and 2 bases from J, the gap between germline ends came to 13 bases. This CDR3 comprises 15 residues. The CDR3, as DNA: TGTGCCAGCAGCCAGGAAAGGGGGGGGCAAGAGACCCAGTACTTC. Its translation: CASSQERGGQETQYF.

The chain couples TRBV10-2 to TRBJ2-3; tentative D call: TRBD1 (5 bases). The CDR3 is 15 residues long. CDR1 and CDR2 (germline): WSHSY, SAAADI. The V and J ends lost 4 bases and 0 bases respectively, with 11 bases between them. The CDR3 protein is CASSADSPSTDTQYF. CDR3 sequence (DNA): TGCGCCAGCAGTGCCGACAGCCCTAGCACAGATACGCAGTATTTT.

The rearrangement uses TRBV2 and TRBJ2-3; 11 nucleotides align to TRBD2. J gave up 2 bases and V 5 bases, and 6 bases lay outside the gene matches. From germline, CDR1 is SNHLY and CDR2 FYNNEI. The CDR3 is 16 residues long. The CDR3 coding sequence is TGTGCCAGCAGTTACTTAGCGGGGGGGGTCACAGATACGCAGTATTTT. Translation: CASSYLAGGVTDTQYF. The full variable domain, completed using reference TRBV2 and TRBJ2-3, is EPEVTQTPSHQVTQMGQEVILRCVPISNHLYFYWYRQILGQKVEFLVSFYNNEISEKSEIFDDQFSVERPDGSNFTLKIRSTKLEDSAMYFCASSYLAGGVTDTQYFGPGTRLTVL.

Comment on this clone: An end of the junction does not agree with germline; a read error may underlie this. The rearrangement uses TRBV7-9 and TRBJ2-1, with 9 bases matching TRBD1. Germline CDR1 reads SEHNR; CDR2 reads FQNEAQ (reference sequence). The CDR3 spans 14 residues. CDR3 sequence reads: CSSSLGTGYNEQFF. In DNA, the CDR3 is TGTTCCAGCAGCTTAGGGACAGGGTACAATGAGCAGTTCTTC.